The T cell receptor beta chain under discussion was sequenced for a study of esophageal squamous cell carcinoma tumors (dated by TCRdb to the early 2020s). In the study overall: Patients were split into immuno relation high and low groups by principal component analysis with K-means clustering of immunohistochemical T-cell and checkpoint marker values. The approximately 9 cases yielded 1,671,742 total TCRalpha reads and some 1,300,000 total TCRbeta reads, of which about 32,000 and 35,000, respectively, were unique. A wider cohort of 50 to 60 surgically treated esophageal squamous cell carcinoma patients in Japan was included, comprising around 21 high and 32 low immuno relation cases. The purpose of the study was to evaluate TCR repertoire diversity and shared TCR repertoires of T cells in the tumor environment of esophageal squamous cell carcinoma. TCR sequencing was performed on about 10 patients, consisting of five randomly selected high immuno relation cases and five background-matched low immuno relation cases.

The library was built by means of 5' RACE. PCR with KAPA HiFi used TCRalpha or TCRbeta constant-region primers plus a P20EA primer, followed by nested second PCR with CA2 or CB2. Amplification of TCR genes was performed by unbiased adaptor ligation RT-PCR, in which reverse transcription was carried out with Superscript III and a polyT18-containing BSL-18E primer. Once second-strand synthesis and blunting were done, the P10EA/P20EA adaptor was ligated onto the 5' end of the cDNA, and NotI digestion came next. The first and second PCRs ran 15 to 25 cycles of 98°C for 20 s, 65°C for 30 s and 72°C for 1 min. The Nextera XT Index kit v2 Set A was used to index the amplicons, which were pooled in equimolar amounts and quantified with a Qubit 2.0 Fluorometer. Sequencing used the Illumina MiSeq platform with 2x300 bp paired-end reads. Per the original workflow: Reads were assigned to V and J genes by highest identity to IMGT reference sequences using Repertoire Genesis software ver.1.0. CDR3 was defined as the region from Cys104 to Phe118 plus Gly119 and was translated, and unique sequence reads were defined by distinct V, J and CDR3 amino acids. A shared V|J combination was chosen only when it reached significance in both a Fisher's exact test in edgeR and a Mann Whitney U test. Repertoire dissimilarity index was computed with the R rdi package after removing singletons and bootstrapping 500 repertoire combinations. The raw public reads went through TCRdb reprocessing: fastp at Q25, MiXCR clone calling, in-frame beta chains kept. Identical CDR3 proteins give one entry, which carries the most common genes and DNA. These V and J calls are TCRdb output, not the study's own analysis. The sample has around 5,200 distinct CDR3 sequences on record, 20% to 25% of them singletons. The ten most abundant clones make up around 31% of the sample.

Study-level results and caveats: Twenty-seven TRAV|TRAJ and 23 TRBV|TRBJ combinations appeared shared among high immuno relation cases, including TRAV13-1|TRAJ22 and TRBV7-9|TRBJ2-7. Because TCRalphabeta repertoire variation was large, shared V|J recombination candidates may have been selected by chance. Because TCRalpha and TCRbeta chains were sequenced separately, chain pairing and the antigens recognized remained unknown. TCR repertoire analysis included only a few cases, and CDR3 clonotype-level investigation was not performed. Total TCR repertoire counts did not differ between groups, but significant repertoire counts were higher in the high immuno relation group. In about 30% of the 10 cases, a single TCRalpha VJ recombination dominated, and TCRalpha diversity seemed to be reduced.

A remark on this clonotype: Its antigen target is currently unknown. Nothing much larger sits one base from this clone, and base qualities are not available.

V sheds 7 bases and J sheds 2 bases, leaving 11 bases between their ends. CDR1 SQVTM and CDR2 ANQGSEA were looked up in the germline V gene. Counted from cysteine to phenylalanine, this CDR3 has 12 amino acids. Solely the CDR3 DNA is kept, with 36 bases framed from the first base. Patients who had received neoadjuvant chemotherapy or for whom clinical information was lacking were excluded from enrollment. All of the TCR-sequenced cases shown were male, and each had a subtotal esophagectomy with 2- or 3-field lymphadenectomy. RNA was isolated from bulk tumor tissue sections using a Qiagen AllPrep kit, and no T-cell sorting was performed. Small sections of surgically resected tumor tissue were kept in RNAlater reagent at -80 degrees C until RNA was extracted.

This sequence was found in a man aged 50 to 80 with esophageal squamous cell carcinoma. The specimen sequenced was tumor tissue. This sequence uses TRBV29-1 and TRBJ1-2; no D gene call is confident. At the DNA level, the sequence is TGCAGCGGCACGGACCTGAACTATGGCTACACCTTC. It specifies CSGTDLNYGYTF.